The 30 T cell receptor beta chains presented below share a single source sample, sequenced in a study of CD8 T cells in ankylosing spondylitis. From the 5' RACE reads, TCRdb called clonotypes with MiXCR, one entry per CDR3 protein. The profile shows 210,000 or so distinct CDR3 sequences, 20% to 30% of them singletons. The sequenced material came from blood, either unsorted or a sorted T cell fraction (not recorded which). The receptors were gathered from a male donor with ankylosing spondylitis or in good health (not recorded which).

The sample holds many counts of this clonotype. V usage is TRBV20-1 and J usage is TRBJ2-7, with 7 nucleotides matching TRBD2. The V segment lost 3 bases and the J segment 6 bases; nucleotides outside the gene matches: 14. In germline, CDR1 is DFQATT, CDR2 SNEGSKA (reference sequence). CDR3 length equals 15 residues. The CDR3 DNA reads TGCAGTGCTAGCGGGTGGGCGGGAGATTCCGGCGAGCAGTACTTC. This encodes CSASGWAGDSGEQYF.

This clonotype was seen ten or more times. The J gene is TRBJ2-2, the V gene TRBV5-1, with 8 nucleotides matching TRBD1. V shed 4 bases and J 4 bases; nucleotides not matched to a gene: 6. The CDR3 runs 15 residues. The germline gives CDR1 SGHRS, CDR2 YFSETQ. CDR3 in amino acids: CASSPDRAGTGELFF. The CDR3 bases are TGCGCCAGCAGCCCGGACAGGGCGGGCACCGGGGAGCTGTTTTTT.

The chain combines TRBV4-1 with TRBJ2-5, with D tentatively TRBD2 (5 bases). V was shortened by 0 bases and J by 5 bases, with 10 bases between the two germline ends. The length of the CDR3 is 14 residues. Germline CDR1 reads MGHRA; CDR2 reads YSYEKL. CDR3 loop: CASSQDGDVETQYF. CDR3 DNA sequence: TGCGCCAGCAGCCAAGACGGGGATGTCGAGACCCAGTACTTC.

This chain uses TRBV29-1 with TRBJ2-5, with 9 bases that match TRBD1. Germline V lookup: CDR1 SQVTM, CDR2 ANQGSEA. Unmatched junction bases numbered 8, after V lost 7 bases and J lost 5 bases. CDR3 size: 13 residues. For the CDR3, the DNA is TGCAGCGGAATCCGGGACAGGGCTGAGACCCAGTACTTC. It is translated as CSGIRDRAETQYF.

In its sample, this clonotype was seen a few times. V gene TRBV12-3 or TRBV12-4 combines with J gene TRBJ2-7; possibly TRBD1 for D (6 bases). This CDR3 has 16 amino acids. Trimming removed 6 bases from V and 0 bases from J, with 18 bases in between. CDR3 loop: CASSPTMTGPSYEQYF. CDR3 nucleotide sequence: TGTGCCAGCAGCCCTACAATGACAGGTCCCTCCTACGAGCAGTACTTC.

This clonotype was recorded many times. The chain uses TRBV5-1 and TRBJ2-5; 8 bases match TRBD2. V lost 3 bases, J lost 4 bases, and 8 bases stayed unmatched. CDR1 is SGHRS and CDR2 is YFSETQ in the germline V gene. The CDR3 contains 15 residues. The CDR3 loop is CASSSSAGVGETQYF. The CDR3 DNA follows: TGCGCCAGCAGCTCATCAGCGGGAGTAGGAGAGACCCAGTACTTC.

V and J are TRBV28 and TRBJ2-1, with 12 bases fitting TRBD2. V lost 5 bases to trimming and J lost 9 bases; unmatched junction nucleotides: 8. CDR3 length equals 15 residues. The germline gives CDR1 MDHEN, CDR2 SYDVKM. The CDR3 DNA follows: TGTGCCAGCAGTCAGACTAGCGGGAGACGGATTGAGCAGTTCTTC. It encodes CASSQTSGRRIEQFF. Variable domain in full (rest from reference TRBV28 and TRBJ2-1): DVKVTQSSRYLVKRTGEKVFLECVQDMDHENMFWYRQDPGLGLRLIYFSYDVKMKEKGDIPEGYSVSREKKERFSLILESASTNQTSMYLCASSQTSGRRIEQFFGPGTRLTVL.

Only one count was recorded for this clonotype. The J gene is TRBJ1-4, the V gene TRBV4-3, with 10 bases matching TRBD1. The CDR3 contains 15 residues. V gave up 4 bases and J gave up 4 bases; unmatched junction bases: 3. CDR1 and CDR2 (germline): LGHNA, YSLEER. The CDR3, as DNA: TGCGCCAGCAGCCTCCGGACAGGGGGTAATGAAAAACTGTTTTTT. It is translated as CASSLRTGGNEKLFF.

As regards this clonotype: Possible read error: a much larger clone is one base away. The chain joins TRBV7-2 to TRBJ2-3; 9 bases are a match to TRBD2. The V segment lost 1 base and the J segment 4 bases; nucleotides outside the gene matches: 6. The CDR3 runs 16 residues. Germline CDR1 SGHTA, CDR2 FQGNSA. CDR3 sequence: CASSLGAGGISDTQYF. In DNA form, the CDR3 reads TGTGCCAGCAGCTTAGGAGCGGGAGGTATTTCAGATACGCAGTATTTT.

V and J are TRBV20-1 and TRBJ2-2; D unclear. This CDR3 has 13 residues. Trimming stripped 3 bases from V and 1 base from J, with 6 bases between. In germline, CDR1 is DFQATT, CDR2 SNEGSKA (reference sequence). This chain's CDR3 is CSARRQNTGELFF. The CDR3 DNA follows: TGCAGTGCTAGGCGCCAGAACACCGGGGAGCTGTTTTTT.

The genes are TRBV4-2 and TRBJ1-4; D gene uncertain. The germline V gene encodes CDR1 LGHNA and CDR2 YNFKEQ. The CDR3 has 16 amino acids. The V and J ends lost 1 base and 4 bases respectively, with 13 bases between them. The CDR3 region is CASSQVISGDNEKLFF. CDR3 nucleotides: TGTGCCAGCAGCCAAGTTATATCAGGCGATAATGAAAAACTGTTTTTT.

The chain joins TRBV7-2 to TRBJ2-1; TRBD2 matches 10 bases. The V gene end was trimmed by 5 bases and the J gene end by 4 bases; junction bases not matched to a gene: 8. This CDR3 region has 16 residues. Germline-derived CDR1 and CDR2 are SGHTA and FQGNSA. The CDR3 spells CASSTSSGREYNEQFF. CDR3 nucleotide sequence: TGTGCCAGCAGCACGTCTAGCGGGAGAGAGTACAATGAGCAGTTCTTC. The entire variable domain, with the rest obtained from reference TRBV7-2 and TRBJ2-1, is as follows: GAGVSQSPSNKVTEKGKDVELRCDPISGHTALYWYRQSLGQGLEFLIYFQGNSAPDKSGLPSDRFSAERTGGSVSTLTIQRTQQEDSAVYLCASSTSSGREYNEQFFGPGTRLTVL.

The V gene is TRBV28, the J gene TRBJ2-3; D is uncertain. The CDR3 runs to 14 residues. The V gene lost 4 bases and the J gene lost 0 bases, with 8 bases spanning the gap. Germline CDR1 MDHEN, CDR2 SYDVKM. The CDR3 protein is CASSSVTSTDTQYF. As DNA, the CDR3 is TGTGCCAGCAGTTCGGTAACTAGCACAGATACGCAGTATTTT.

This clonotype was observed at least ten times. The chain links TRBV5-1 to TRBJ2-5; 14 nucleotides match TRBD2. V dropped 4 bases and J dropped 4; count of bases not matched to a gene: 9. The CDR3 covers 17 residues. Germline CDR1 is SGHRS and CDR2 is YFSETQ. The CDR3 DNA reads as TGCGCCAGCAGCCCTGGGACTAGCGGGAGTTTCTCAGAGACCCAGTACTTC. Translated, it gives CASSPGTSGSFSETQYF.

This clonotype was counted a few times. The chain couples TRBV3-1 to TRBJ2-5, with 7 bases lining up with TRBD2. J was trimmed by 3 bases and V by 2 bases; bases with no gene match: 9. CDR1 LGHDT and CDR2 YNNKEL come from the germline V gene (reference sequence). This CDR3 has 16 residues. The CDR3 region is CASSQRSSGHKETQYF. In DNA, the CDR3 is TGTGCCAGCAGCCAAAGATCTAGCGGCCACAAAGAGACCCAGTACTTC.

This clonotype was recorded at least ten times. This sequence joins TRBV4-1 and TRBJ1-5; 10 bases fit TRBD1. The CDR3 has 15 residues. V lost 2 bases and J lost 7; bases outside the gene matches: 5. Germline lookup yields CDR1 MGHRA and CDR2 YSYEKL. CDR3 sequence: CASSQTGTGEQPQHF. The CDR3 DNA reads as TGCGCCAGCAGCCAAACCGGGACAGGGGAGCAGCCCCAGCATTTT.

This clonotype was counted ten times or more. CDR3 residues: CSVVGQGLGEQFF. The CDR3 nucleotides are TGCAGCGTTGTCGGTCAGGGCCTAGGTGAGCAGTTCTTC. The J gene is TRBJ2-1, the V gene TRBV29-1; maybe TRBD1 (5 bases). With 4 bases removed from V and 9 bases from J, the gap between germline ends came to 16 bases. This CDR3 has 13 amino acids. Per germline, CDR1 SQVTM and CDR2 ANQGSEA.

This clonotype has more than one count but fewer than ten. V is TRBV6-2 or TRBV6-3 and J is TRBJ2-7; possibly TRBD1 for D (6 bases). The CDR3 covers 15 residues. The V end was cut by 2 bases, the J end by 8 bases, with 19 bases between. Germline assignment: CDR1 MNHEY and CDR2 SVGEGT. CDR3 DNA: TGTGCCAGCAGTTACGAACAGGGCTTACTCGGGAAGCAGTACTTC. Residues: CASSYEQGLLGKQYF.

The DNA for the CDR3 is TGTGCCAGCAGCAAAGGGCCGGGCAGGGCCGGGGCCAACGTCCTGACTTTC. Its protein is CASSKGPGRAGANVLTF. This chain links TRBV21-1 with TRBJ2-6; TRBD2 was called by the table and not checked on the DNA. TRBV21-1 is a pseudogene locus. The CDR3 has 17 amino acids.

This clonotype showed up many times. V is TRBV20-1 and J is TRBJ2-5; TRBD1 might be the D (6 bases). This CDR3 contains 14 residues. CDR1 and CDR2 (germline): DFQATT, SNEGSKA (reference sequence). Trimming took off 0 bases at V and 4 bases at J, with 12 bases between the two ends. The CDR3 spells CSARDNRDGETQYF. As DNA, the CDR3 is TGCAGTGCTAGAGACAACAGGGACGGAGAGACCCAGTACTTC.

This clonotype appeared many times. The V call is TRBV29-1, the J call TRBJ2-7, with D possibly matching TRBD1 (6 bases). This CDR3 is built from 15 residues. V lost 0 bases and J 2 bases, leaving 14 bases between the germline ends. Germline-derived CDR1 and CDR2 are SQVTM and ANQGSEA. The CDR3 loop reads CSVEERGTGTYEQYF. Here the CDR3 DNA reads TGCAGCGTTGAAGAAAGAGGAACAGGGACCTACGAGCAGTACTTC.

In its sample, this clonotype was seen many times. The genes are TRBV6-5 and TRBJ2-1, with D hard to call. This CDR3 comprises 12 residues. The ends were cut back, 5 bases at V and 12 bases at J, with 14 bases in the middle. Germline V gene sequence: CDR1 MNHEY, CDR2 SVGAGI. The CDR3 DNA follows: TGTGCCAGCAGTGACCCTCCTGGCCTGCAGTTCTTC. Encoded protein: CASSDPPGLQFF.

This clonotype was counted between two and nine times. V and J are TRBV3-1 and TRBJ2-5, with TRBD2 identical over 14 bases. The CDR3 extends over 17 amino acids. Germline CDR1 reads LGHDT; CDR2 reads YNNKEL (reference sequence). V shed 5 bases, J shed 5 bases, and the junction held 10 bases outside the gene matches. The CDR3 loop is CASSSRTSGRTRETQYF. For the CDR3, the DNA is TGTGCCAGCAGCTCTCGGACTAGCGGGAGGACCCGGGAGACCCAGTACTTC.

This clonotype was counted only a few times. The chain is built from TRBV29-1 and TRBJ1-2; D gene uncertain. There are 8 residues in the CDR3. The germline V and J ends were trimmed by 8 bases and 4 bases, with 2 bases remaining between them. Per the germline V gene, CDR1 is SQVTM and CDR2 is ANQGSEA. The CDR3 nucleotides are TGCAGCTCCTATGGCTACACCTTC. The encoded protein is CSSYGYTF. Complete variable domain (other parts from reference TRBV29-1 and TRBJ1-2): SAVISQKPSRDICQRGTSLTIQCQVDSQVTMMFWYRQQPGQSLTLIATANQGSEATYESGFVIDKFPISRPNLTFSTLTVSNMSPEDSSIYLCSSYGYTFGSGTRLTVV.

V is TRBV20-1 and J is TRBJ1-1; D might be TRBD1 (6 bases). Per germline, CDR1 DFQATT and CDR2 SNEGSKA (reference sequence). CDR3 length: 17 residues. V lost 0 bases to trimming and J lost 3 bases, with 20 bases between them. This CDR3 is CSARDVDRPHRYTEAFF. The CDR3 bases are TGCAGTGCTAGAGATGTTGACAGGCCACATCGTTACACTGAAGCTTTCTTT.

The chain recombines TRBV20-1 with TRBJ1-1; D might be TRBD1 (5 bases). The CDR3 extends over 14 amino acids. Trimming removed 0 bases from V and 0 bases from J, with 8 bases in between. The germline V gene has CDR1 DFQATT and CDR2 SNEGSKA (reference sequence). This CDR3 reads CSARDGTVNTEAFF. The CDR3 DNA sequence: TGCAGTGCTAGAGATGGGACGGTGAACACTGAAGCTTTCTTT.

This clonotype was observed at least ten times. This chain's CDR3 is CASSGSGPRGDTQYF. CDR3 DNA sequence: TGTGCCAGCAGCGGCTCGGGGCCCCGCGGAGATACGCAGTATTTT. This sequence joins TRBV11-3 and TRBJ2-3; tentatively, D is TRBD1 or TRBD2 (5 bases each). Germline V gives CDR1 SGHNT, CDR2 YENEEA. The CDR3 has 15 residues. V lost 5 bases and J lost 5, with 17 bases in between.

J is TRBJ2-3 and V is TRBV10-3; 9 bases are a match to TRBD1. The CDR3 covers 17 residues. The trim removed 3 bases at V and 3 bases at J, leaving 10 bases unmatched. CDR1 and CDR2 (germline): ENHRY, SYGVKD. The CDR3 DNA reads TGTGCCATCAGTGATGCGAAGGGACAGGGAGGGACAGATACGCAGTATTTT. This gives the protein CAISDAKGQGGTDTQYF.

This clonotype was counted many times. This rearrangement joins TRBV7-2 to TRBJ2-7, with D unclear. Germline V gives CDR1 SGHTA, CDR2 FQGNSA. V lost 1 base and J 6 bases, leaving 19 bases between the germline ends. This CDR3 contains 16 residues. CDR3 amino acids: CASSLVAGGPSLEQYF. In DNA, the CDR3 is TGTGCCAGCAGCTTAGTGGCTGGTGGGCCCTCCCTCGAGCAGTACTTC.

This chain connects TRBV4-2 to TRBJ2-2; 7 nucleotides agree with TRBD1. CDR1 is LGHNA, CDR2 YNFKEQ, per germline. This CDR3 region has 15 residues. V was clipped by 4 bases and J by 2 bases; unmatched bases: 4. The CDR3 protein is CASSPRDSNTGELFF. CDR3 DNA: TGTGCCAGCAGCCCCCGGGACAGTAACACCGGGGAGCTGTTTTTT.